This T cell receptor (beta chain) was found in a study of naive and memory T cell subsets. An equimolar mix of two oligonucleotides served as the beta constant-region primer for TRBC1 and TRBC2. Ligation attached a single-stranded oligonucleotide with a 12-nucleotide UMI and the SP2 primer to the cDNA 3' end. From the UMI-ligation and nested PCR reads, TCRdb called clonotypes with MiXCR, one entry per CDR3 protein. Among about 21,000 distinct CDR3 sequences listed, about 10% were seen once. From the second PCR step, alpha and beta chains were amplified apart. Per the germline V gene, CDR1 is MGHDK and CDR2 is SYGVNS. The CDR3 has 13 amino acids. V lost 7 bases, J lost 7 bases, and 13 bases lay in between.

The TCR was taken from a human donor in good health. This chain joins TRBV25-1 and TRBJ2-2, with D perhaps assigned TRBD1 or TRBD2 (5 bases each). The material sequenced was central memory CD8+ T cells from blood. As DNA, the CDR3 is TGTGCCAGCACCCTCGGGGCTTACGGGGAGCTGTTTTTT. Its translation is CASTLGAYGELFF.